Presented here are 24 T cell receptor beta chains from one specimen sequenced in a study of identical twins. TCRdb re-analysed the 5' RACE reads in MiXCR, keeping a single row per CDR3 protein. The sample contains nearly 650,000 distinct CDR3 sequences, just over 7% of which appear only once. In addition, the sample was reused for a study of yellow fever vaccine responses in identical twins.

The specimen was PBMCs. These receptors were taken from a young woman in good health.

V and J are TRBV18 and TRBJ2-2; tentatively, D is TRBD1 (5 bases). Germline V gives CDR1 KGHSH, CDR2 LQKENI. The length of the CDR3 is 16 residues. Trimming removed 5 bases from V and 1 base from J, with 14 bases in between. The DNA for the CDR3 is TGTGCCAGCTCATCCCCGGCCAGGGTGAACACCGGGGAGCTGTTTTTT. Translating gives CASSSPARVNTGELFF.

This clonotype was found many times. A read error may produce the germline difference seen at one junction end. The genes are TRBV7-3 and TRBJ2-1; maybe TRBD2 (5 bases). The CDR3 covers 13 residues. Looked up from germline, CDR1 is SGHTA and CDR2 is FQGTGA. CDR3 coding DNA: TGCGCCAGCAGCTTGACGGGGTACAATGAGCAGTTCTTC. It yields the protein CASSLTGYNEQFF.

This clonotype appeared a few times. The CDR3 region has the DNA TGCAGTGCTAGTCCTCTCCAGCGGGAGGGACTCTACGAGCAGTACTTC. Protein sequence: CSASPLQREGLYEQYF. V and J are TRBV20-1 and TRBJ2-7; TRBD2 matches at 10 bases. The V gene's germline CDR1 is DFQATT and CDR2 SNEGSKA (reference sequence). This CDR3 contains 16 residues. The J segment lost 3 bases and the V segment lost 3 bases, leaving 11 bases of the junction unmatched.

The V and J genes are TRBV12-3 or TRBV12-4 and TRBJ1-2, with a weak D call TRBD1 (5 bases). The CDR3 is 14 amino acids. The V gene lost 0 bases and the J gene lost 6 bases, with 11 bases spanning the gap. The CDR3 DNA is TGTGCCAGCAGTTTAGCTGGTGTAGGGGATGGCTACACCTTC. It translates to CASSLAGVGDGYTF.

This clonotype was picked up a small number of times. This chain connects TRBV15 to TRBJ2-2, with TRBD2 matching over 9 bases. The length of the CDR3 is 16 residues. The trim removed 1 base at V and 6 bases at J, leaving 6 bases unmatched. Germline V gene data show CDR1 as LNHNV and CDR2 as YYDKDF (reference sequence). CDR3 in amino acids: CATSRVPAGGPGELFF. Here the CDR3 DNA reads TGTGCCACCAGCAGAGTCCCAGCGGGGGGTCCCGGGGAGCTGTTTTTT.

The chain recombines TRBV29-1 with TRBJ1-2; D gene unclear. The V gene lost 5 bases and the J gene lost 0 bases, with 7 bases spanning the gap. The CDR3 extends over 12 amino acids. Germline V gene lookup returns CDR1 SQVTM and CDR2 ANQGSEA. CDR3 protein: CSVYETNYGYTF. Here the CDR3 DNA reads TGCAGCGTTTACGAAACTAACTATGGCTACACCTTC.

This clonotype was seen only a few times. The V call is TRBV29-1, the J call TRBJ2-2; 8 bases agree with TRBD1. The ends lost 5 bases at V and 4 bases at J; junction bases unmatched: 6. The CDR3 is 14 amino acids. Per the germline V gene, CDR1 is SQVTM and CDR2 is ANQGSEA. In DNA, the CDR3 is TGCAGCGTTTCCAGGGGGCTGTCCACCGGGGAGCTGTTTTTT. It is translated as CSVSRGLSTGELFF.

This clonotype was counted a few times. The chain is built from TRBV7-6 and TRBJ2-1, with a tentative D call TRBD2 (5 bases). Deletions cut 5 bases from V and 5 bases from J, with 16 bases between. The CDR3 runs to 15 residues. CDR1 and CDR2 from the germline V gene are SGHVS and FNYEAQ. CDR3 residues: CASSPRRGSNNEQFF. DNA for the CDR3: TGTGCCAGCAGCCCCCGGCGAGGGAGCAACAATGAGCAGTTCTTC.

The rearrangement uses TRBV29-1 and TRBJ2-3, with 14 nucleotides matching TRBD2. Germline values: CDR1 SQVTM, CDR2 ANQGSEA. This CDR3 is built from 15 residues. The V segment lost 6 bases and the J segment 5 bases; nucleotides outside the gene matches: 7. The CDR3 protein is CSVGTSGGSGDTQYF. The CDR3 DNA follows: TGCAGCGTGGGGACTAGCGGGGGTTCAGGAGATACGCAGTATTTT.

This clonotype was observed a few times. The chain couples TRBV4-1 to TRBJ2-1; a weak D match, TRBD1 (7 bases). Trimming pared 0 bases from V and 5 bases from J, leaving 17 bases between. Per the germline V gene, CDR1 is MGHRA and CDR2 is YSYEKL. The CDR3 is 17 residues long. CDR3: CASSQDRLGGTDNEQFF. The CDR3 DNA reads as TGCGCCAGCAGCCAAGATCGGTTAGGCGGGACAGACAATGAGCAGTTCTTC.

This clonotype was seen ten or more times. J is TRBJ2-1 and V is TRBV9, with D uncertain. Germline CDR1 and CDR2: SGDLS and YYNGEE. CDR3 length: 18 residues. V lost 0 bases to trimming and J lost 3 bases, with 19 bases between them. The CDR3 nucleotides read TGTGCCAGCAGCGTAGCCGTCAGTAGGGTGTCCCGCTACAATGAGCAGTTCTTC. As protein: CASSVAVSRVSRYNEQFF.

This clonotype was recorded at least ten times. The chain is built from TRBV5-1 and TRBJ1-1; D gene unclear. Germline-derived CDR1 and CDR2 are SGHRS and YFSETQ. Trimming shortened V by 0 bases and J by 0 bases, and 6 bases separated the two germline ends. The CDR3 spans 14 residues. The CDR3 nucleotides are TGCGCCAGCAGCTTGGCGGTCATGAACACTGAAGCTTTCTTT. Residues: CASSLAVMNTEAFF.

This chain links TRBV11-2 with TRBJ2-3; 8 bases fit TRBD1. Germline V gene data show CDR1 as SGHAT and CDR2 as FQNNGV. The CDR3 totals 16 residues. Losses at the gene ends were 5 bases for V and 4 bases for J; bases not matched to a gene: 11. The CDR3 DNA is TGTGCCAGCAGCAACCCGGACAGGGCCGACGCAGATACGCAGTATTTT. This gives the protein CASSNPDRADADTQYF.

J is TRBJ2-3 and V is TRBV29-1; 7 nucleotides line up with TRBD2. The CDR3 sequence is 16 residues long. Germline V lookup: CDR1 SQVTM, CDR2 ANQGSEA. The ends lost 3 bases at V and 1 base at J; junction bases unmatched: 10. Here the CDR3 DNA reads TGCAGCGTTGACAGTTTTAGCGGGCAAGGCACAGATACGCAGTATTTT. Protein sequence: CSVDSFSGQGTDTQYF.

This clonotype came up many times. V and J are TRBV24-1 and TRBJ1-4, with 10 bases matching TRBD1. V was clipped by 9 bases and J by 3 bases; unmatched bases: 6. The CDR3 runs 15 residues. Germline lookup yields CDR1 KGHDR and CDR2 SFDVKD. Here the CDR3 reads CATPDRGAPNEKLFF. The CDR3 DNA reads TGTGCCACCCCGGACAGGGGGGCCCCTAATGAAAAACTGTTTTTT.

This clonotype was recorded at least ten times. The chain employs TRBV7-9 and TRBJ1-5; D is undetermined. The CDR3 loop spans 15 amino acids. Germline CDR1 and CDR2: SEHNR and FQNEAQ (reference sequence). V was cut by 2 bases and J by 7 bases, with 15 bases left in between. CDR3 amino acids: CASSLPGGKEQPQHF. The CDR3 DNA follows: TGTGCCAGCAGCTTACCGGGAGGGAAGGAACAGCCCCAGCATTTT.

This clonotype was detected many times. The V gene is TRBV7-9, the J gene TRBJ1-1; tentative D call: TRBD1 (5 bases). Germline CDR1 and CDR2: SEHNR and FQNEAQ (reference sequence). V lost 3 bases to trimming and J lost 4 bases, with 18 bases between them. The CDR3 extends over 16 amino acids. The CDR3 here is CASSLEGSGRGTEAFF. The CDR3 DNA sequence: TGTGCCAGCAGCTTGGAAGGGTCGGGGAGGGGCACTGAAGCTTTCTTT. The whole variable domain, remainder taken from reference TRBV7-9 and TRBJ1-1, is DTGVSQNPRHKITKRGQNVTFRCDPISEHNRLYWYRQTLGQGPEFLTYFQNEAQLEKSRLLSDRFSAERPKGSFSTLEIQRTEQGDSAMYLCASSLEGSGRGTEAFFGQGTRLTVV.

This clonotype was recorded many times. Here the CDR3 reads CSARDPTSGGASEQFF. The DNA of the CDR3 is TGCAGTGCTAGAGATCCGACTAGCGGGGGGGCGAGTGAGCAGTTCTTC. The J gene is TRBJ2-1, the V gene TRBV20-1; 14 positions match TRBD2. The V gene's germline CDR1 is DFQATT and CDR2 SNEGSKA (reference sequence). The J segment lost 9 bases and the V segment lost 0 bases, leaving 7 bases of the junction unmatched. This CDR3 is 16 amino acids long.

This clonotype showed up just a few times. The CDR3 DNA sequence: TGCGCCAGCAGCTTGTGTAGGGGACCCCCCATCGAGCAGTACGTC. It codes for CASSLCRGPPIEQYV. The chain has TRBV5-1 and TRBJ2-7; possibly TRBD1 or TRBD2 for D (5 bases each). Deletions cut 1 base from V and 6 bases from J, with 17 bases between. Germline assignment: CDR1 SGHRS and CDR2 YFSETQ. The CDR3 extends over 15 amino acids.

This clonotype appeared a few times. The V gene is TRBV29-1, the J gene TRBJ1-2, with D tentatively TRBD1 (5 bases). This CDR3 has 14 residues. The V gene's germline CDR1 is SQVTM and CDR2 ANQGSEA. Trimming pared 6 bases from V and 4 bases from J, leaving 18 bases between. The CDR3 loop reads CSVPQGERSYGYTF. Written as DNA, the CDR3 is TGCAGCGTCCCCCAGGGCGAGCGCTCCTATGGCTACACCTTC. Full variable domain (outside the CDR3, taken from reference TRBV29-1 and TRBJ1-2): SAVISQKPSRDICQRGTSLTIQCQVDSQVTMMFWYRQQPGQSLTLIATANQGSEATYESGFVIDKFPISRPNLTFSTLTVSNMSPEDSSIYLCSVPQGERSYGYTFGSGTRLTVV.

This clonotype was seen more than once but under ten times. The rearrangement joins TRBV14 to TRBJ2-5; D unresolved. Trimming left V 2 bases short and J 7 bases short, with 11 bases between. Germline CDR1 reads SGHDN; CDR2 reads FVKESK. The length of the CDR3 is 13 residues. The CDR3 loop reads CASSQLSVVTQYF. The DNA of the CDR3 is TGTGCCAGCAGCCAACTGTCAGTTGTGACCCAGTACTTC.

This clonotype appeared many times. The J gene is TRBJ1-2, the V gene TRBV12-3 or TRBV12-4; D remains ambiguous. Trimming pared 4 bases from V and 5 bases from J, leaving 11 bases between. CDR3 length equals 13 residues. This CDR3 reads CASSSPLGYGYTF. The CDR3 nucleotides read TGTGCCAGCAGTTCCCCTTTGGGATATGGCTACACCTTC.

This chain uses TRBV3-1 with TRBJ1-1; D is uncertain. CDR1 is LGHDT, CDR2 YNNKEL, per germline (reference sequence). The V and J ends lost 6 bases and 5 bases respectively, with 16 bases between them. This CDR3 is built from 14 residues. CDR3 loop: CASRPNIPVTEAFF. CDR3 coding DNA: TGTGCCAGCAGACCAAATATACCAGTAACTGAAGCTTTCTTT.

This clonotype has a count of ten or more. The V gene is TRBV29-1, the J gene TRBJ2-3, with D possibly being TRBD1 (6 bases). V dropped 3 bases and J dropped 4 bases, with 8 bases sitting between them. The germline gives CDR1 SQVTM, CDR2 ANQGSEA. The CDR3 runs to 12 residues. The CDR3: CSVDRGSDTQYF. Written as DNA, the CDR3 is TGCAGCGTTGACAGGGGCTCAGATACGCAGTATTTT.